This TCR beta chain is from a study of PD-1 blockade in mismatch repair-deficient tumors. The table came from immunoSEQ multiplex PCR; TCRdb's copy has only in-frame clones and leaves some out. In the table there are about 120,000 clones, 70% to 80% of which are singletons. The CDR3 is 12 residues long. Germline V gene sequence: CDR1 GTSNPN, CDR2 SVGIG (reference sequence). V lost 5 bases and J lost 2, with 8 bases in between. The sequence came from an adult with mismatch repair-deficient cancer. The sample in question was peripheral blood, obtained approximately 64 weeks after starting pembrolizumab. V is TRBV30 and J is TRBJ2-3; D unresolved. CDR3 sequence: CAWAPVTDTQYF. CDR3 nucleotides: TGTGCCTGGGCCCCCGTCACAGATACGCAGTATTTT. Variable domain in full (rest from reference TRBV30 and TRBJ2-3): SQTIHQWPATLVQPVGSPLSLECTVEGTSNPNLYWYRQAAGRGLQLLFYSVGIGQISSEVPQNLSASRPQDRQFILSSKKLLLSDSGFYLCAWAPVTDTQYFGPGTRLTVL.